This T cell receptor beta chain was documented in a study of blood T cell repertoires in COVID-19 (dated by TCRdb to the early 2020s). Some background on the complete study: Samples covering the acute and convalescent phases of COVID-19 were provided by collaborators in the United States, Italy and Spain. The prospective study material was composed of cDNA or gDNA derived from T cells, B-cell-depleted T cells, or PBMCs. Subjects who had been exposed to COVID-19, were actively infected with it, or had recovered from it provided the deeply sampled blood TCRbeta repertoires that made up the dataset. The repertoires were made available in a free public database intended to serve as a resource for research on the immune response to SARS-CoV-2. The samples were drawn from the first 160 participants of the ongoing ImmuneRACE study and from 1,254 subjects provided by 6 global collaborators. A de-identified subject ID, COVID-19 status, age in years and sex were almost always included in the sample metadata. Where available, HLA class I and class II types were obtained from metadata supplied by the sample provider rather than from assay-based typing. Broader findings and caveats from the paper: How much clinical and demographic metadata was included differed by source and by participant, and the metadata was provided uncurated.

Of note for this clone: It has no known antigen specificity. Nothing much larger sits one base from this clone, and base qualities are not available. The identical CDR3 is also encoded by other nucleotide sequences in the sample.

TCRbeta CDR3 regions were amplified from genomic DNA using the immunoSEQ Assay, a bias-controlled multiplex PCR. For the original study's pipeline: Nucleated cell counts per sample were estimated from amplification of reference gene primers within the assay. To quantify the absolute abundance of each unique TCRbeta CDR3 rearrangement, sequence reads were collapsed and filtered. For each sample, productive Simpson clonality was calculated by taking the square root of Simpson's diversity index across productive rearrangements. TCRdb's version of the immuneACCESS table is confined to in-frame rearrangements and falls short of the full clone set. An unresolved V gene accounts for under half of the shortfall where checked; the remainder is of unknown origin. Clonal size and the V and J genes are those of that table, whereas D and trimming came from the DNA. The sample table contains 95,000 to 150,000 clones; only one count was recorded for about two thirds of them. About 0.84% of the sample is taken by the ten largest.

Sequences SQVTM (CDR1) and ANQGSEA (CDR2) are obtained from the germline V gene. The junction carries 10 bases between V and J, which are trimmed by 4 bases and 4 bases respectively. CDR3 length: 12 amino acids, cysteine to phenylalanine. The CDR3 DNA has 36 bases and is translated from base 1. Collaborating institutions collected whole blood in K2EDTA tubes following their own protocols. Collaborator samples were shipped for TCRbeta analysis as frozen whole blood, isolated PBMCs, or DNA extracted from either sample type. Sequenced material: peripheral blood. This receptor was obtained from a human donor with acute or convalescent COVID-19. The donor label of this sample is uncertain. Recombination joined TRBV29-1 with TRBJ2-5; the D gene is perhaps TRBD1, on 5 matching bases. Read as DNA, the sequence is TGCAGCGTTGGTCGAAGGGGAGAGACCCAGTACTTC. Its product reads: CSVGRRGETQYF.